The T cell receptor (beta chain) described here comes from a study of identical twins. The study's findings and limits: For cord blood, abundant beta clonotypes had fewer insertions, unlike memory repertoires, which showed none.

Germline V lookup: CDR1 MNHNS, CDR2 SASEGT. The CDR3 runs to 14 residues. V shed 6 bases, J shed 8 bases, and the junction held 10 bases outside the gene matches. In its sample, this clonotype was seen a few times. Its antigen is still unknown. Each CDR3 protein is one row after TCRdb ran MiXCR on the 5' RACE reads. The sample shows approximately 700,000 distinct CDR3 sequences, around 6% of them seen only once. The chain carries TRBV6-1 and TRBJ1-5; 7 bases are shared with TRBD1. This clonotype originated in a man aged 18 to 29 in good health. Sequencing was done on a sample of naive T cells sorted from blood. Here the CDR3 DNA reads TGTGCCAGCAGGGTCAGACAGGGCGGAAAGCCCCAGCATTTT. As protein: CASRVRQGGKPQHF.